This TCR beta chain was observed in a study of CD8+ T cells in alopecia areata (dated by TCRdb to 2016 to 2019). Concerning the study at large: The treated patients, all with moderate-to-severe alopecia areata, were enrolled in an open-label pilot trial of oral tofacitinib given at 5 to 10 mg twice daily. TCRbeta CDR3 regions were amplified by immunoSEQ multiplex PCR using 35 Vbeta forward and 13 Jbeta reverse primers. Patients on tofacitinib were biopsied at baseline and after 4 and 24 weeks of treatment, and several of the patients also had a later scalp biopsy. To study T cell clonal expansion in alopecia areata, the researchers applied high-throughput TCRbeta sequencing to both the C3H/HeJ mouse model and human patients. Tofacitinib was given for 6 to 18 months, followed by 6 months of follow-up off drug to assess delayed response and recurrence. RNA came from the PAXgene miRNA kit for fixed scalp, the miRNeasy kit for PBMCs, and the RNeasy kit for mouse skin. The SALT score, which quantifies the percentage of affected scalp surface area, was used to measure disease severity in treated patients. Clonality in the scalp was compared among normal scalp (n=4), patchy alopecia areata scalp (n=8), and alopecia totalis/universalis scalp (n=8). In humans, TCRbeta sequencing was performed on scalp tissue and on sorted CD4+ and CD8+ peripheral blood T cells from healthy controls and from patients with patchy or totalis/universalis alopecia areata.

The label giving this sample's time point can be read as: 20 to 30 weeks on oral tofacitinib. According to the study, the label for this sample's treatment or condition signals: oral pan-JAK inhibitor, 5-10 mg twice daily. Lesional scalp punch biopsies and peripheral blood were obtained from alopecia areata patients. PBMCs were separated by density centrifugation and stained for CD3, CD4 and CD8, after which CD4+ and CD8+ T cells were sorted on a FACSAria. General study outcomes and caveats: Shared TCR sequences between patients were less evident than in mice, which may be partly attributable to HLA diversity in the patient population. Compared with normal scalp, lesional scalp, particularly in alopecia totalis/universalis, had higher clonality and more expanded CD8+ clones, which suggests antigenic drive. With tofacitinib, both scalp clonality and the number of expanded CD8+ clones among the top 100 scalp clones went down significantly. Many expanded lesional clones were found to persist in scalp and blood during tofacitinib treatment, and relapse after treatment cessation may be partly explained by this persistence. Unlike mouse skin, which is dominated by gammadelta T cells, normal human skin has resident alphabeta T cells that are also sequenced, and this complicates analysis of the scalp TCR repertoire. Because the treated cohort was small and had only one nonresponder, larger studies are needed to examine links between baseline CD8+ expansion and response.

The CDR3 spans 14 residues, from the cysteine through the phenylalanine. Left in the record is the CDR3 DNA by itself, 42 bases read in frame from the first base. Via the germline V gene, CDR1 is MNHEY and CDR2 SVGAGI. V was cut back by 8 bases and J by 3 bases, leaving a gap of 15 bases between them. In the case of this clone: Its antigen is unknown. Per-base quality was not reported, and no clone a single base away is much larger than it.

Receptors were amplified or captured by the immunoSEQ multiplex PCR assay. For TCR sequencing, RNA was extracted from every sample and reverse transcribed into cDNA to serve as template. SuperScript III was used for first-strand cDNA synthesis, primed with a 2:1 mix of oligo-dT and random hexamers. Amplification bias was assessed with a synthetic immune receptor repertoire, and residual bias was removed computationally. As for how the authors treated the data: Raw reads were preprocessed to remove errors, and CDR3 was defined by IMGT conventions from the conserved cysteine to phenylalanine. Clonality was computed by normalizing Shannon entropy by log2 of the number of productive unique TCRs and subtracting the result from 1. Whether scalp clones were CD4 or CD8 was inferred by matching scalp TCRbeta sequences against CD4 and CD8 repertoires sorted from blood. The table comes from immuneACCESS by way of TCRdb, which keeps in-frame sequences with V and J called. Part of the clones is missing from these tables; in studies checked, under half for an unresolved V gene and the rest for unknown reasons. V and J calls and clone size are given by that table; D and trimming were obtained from the DNA. The sample table holds approximately 170,000 clones, of which 60% were seen once. The ten biggest clones cover approximately 15% of the sample.

This sample comprised CD4+ T cells sorted from blood, obtained at week 24, from a patient treated with tofacitinib. The receptor comes from a human donor with alopecia areata. Recombination connected TRBV6-5 to TRBJ2-3, with no reliable assignment of the D segment. The CDR3 is CASVDPVLTDTQYF. In nucleotides, the sequence is TGTGCCAGCGTCGACCCCGTTCTTACAGATACGCAGTATTTT.